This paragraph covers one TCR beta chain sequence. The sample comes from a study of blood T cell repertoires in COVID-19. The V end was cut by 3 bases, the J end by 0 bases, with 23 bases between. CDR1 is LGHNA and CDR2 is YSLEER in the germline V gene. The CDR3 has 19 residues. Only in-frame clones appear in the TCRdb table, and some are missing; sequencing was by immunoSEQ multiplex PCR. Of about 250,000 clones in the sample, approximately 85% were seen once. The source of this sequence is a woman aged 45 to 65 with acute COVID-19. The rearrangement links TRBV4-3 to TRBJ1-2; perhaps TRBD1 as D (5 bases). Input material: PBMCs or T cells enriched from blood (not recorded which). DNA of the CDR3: TGCGCCAGCAGCCACATTGAGTGGGGCAGGGAATATTCTAACTATGGCTACACCTTC. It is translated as CASSHIEWGREYSNYGYTF.